The entry below describes one T cell receptor beta chain. Only in-frame clones appear in the TCRdb table, and some are missing; sequencing was by immunoSEQ multiplex PCR. Among more than 55,000 clones listed, over 75% were seen once. This sample is drawn from a study of T cell changes during pregnancy in multiple sclerosis. The length of the CDR3 is 13 residues. The specimen comprised peripheral blood, sampled in the first trimester of pregnancy. The sequence was obtained from a female donor in good health, enrolled as a control in a pregnancy study. The chain joins TRBV21-1 to TRBJ1-2; the DNA was not used to check the table's D call, TRBD1. TRBV21-1 is annotated as a pseudogene. The CDR3 reads CASKRQENYGYTF. The CDR3 DNA is TGTGCCAGCAAGAGACAGGAGAACTATGGCTACACCTTC.